Given below is one TCR beta chain in context. Its antigen is not identified. The data originate from a study of cytomegalovirus exposure and HLA in healthy donors. Study-wide findings and caveats: In a later analysis, an Asian-associated ancestry cluster reportedly showed fewer N-insertions than the approximately 620-donor mean. The study labeled 150 to 200 TCR beta chains cytomegalovirus-associated.

The donors were healthy bone marrow donors. 60 Vbeta and 13 Jbeta primers were used in PCR. Clones were sequenced by immunoSEQ multiplex PCR, and TCRdb holds only the in-frame ones, with some missing. This sample yields fewer than 75,000 clones, of which roughly 84% are seen a single time; roughly 3% belongs to the top ten. The CDR3 extends over 16 amino acids. V was pared by 1 base and J by 0 bases, with 11 bases between. Looked up from germline, CDR1 is MGHRA and CDR2 is YSYEKL. The V gene is TRBV4-1, the J gene TRBJ2-3; D is uncertain. This receptor was identified in a woman younger than 45 in good health and CMV-seronegative. Sequenced sample: PBMCs. The CDR3 sequence: CASSQVNLVSTDTQYF. The CDR3, as DNA: TGCGCCAGCAGCCAAGTTAACCTAGTAAGCACAGATACGCAGTATTTT.